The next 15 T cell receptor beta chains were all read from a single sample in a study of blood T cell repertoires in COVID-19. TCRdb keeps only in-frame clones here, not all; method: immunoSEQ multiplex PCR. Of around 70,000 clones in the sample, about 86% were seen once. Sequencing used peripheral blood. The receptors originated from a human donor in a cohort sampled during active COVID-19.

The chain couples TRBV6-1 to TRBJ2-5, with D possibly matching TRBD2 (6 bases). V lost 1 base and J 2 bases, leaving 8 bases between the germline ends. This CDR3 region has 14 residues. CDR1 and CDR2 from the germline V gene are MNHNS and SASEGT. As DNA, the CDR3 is TGTGCCAGCAGTGAAGGGGCGGGACAAGAGACCCAGTACTTC. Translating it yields CASSEGAGQETQYF.

CDR3 nucleotides: TGTGCCAGCAGTGAAACACTGACAGGGGAAGCTTTCTTT. This encodes CASSETLTGEAFF. The chain employs TRBV25-1 and TRBJ1-1; 7 positions agree with TRBD1. The CDR3 spans 13 residues. CDR1 and CDR2 (germline): MGHDK, SYGVNS. Losses at the gene ends were 2 bases for V and 8 bases for J; bases not matched to a gene: 5.

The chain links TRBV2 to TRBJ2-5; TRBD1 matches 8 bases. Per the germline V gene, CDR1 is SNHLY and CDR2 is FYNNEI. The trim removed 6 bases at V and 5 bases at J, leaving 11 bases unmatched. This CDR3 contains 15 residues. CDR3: CASRAPLTGEETQYF. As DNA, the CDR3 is TGTGCCAGCAGAGCCCCACTGACAGGGGAGGAGACCCAGTACTTC.

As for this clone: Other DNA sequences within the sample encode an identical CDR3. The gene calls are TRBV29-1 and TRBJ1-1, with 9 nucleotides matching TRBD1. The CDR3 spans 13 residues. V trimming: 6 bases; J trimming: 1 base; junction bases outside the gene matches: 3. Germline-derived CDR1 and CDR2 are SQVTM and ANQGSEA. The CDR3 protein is CSVGTGPNTEAFF. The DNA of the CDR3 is TGCAGCGTCGGGACAGGGCCGAACACTGAAGCTTTCTTT.

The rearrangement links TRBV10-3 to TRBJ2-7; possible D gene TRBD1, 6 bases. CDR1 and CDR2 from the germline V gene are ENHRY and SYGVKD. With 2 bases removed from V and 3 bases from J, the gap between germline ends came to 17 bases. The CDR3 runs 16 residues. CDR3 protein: CAISETGTGSDYEQYF. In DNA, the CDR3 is TGTGCCATCAGTGAGACCGGAACAGGGTCCGACTACGAGCAGTACTTC.

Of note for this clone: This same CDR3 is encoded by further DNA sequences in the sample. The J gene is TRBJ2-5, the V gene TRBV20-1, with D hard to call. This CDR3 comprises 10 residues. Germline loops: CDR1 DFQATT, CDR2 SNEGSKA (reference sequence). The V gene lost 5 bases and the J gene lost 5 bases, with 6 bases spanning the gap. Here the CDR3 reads CSAWRETQYF. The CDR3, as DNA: TGCAGTGCTTGGCGGGAGACCCAGTACTTC.

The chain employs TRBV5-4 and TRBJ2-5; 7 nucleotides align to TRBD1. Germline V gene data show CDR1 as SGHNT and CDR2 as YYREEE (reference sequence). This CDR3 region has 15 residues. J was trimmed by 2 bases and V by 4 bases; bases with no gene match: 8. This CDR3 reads CASSPKQTGQETQYF. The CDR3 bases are TGTGCCAGCAGCCCCAAACAGACAGGGCAAGAGACCCAGTACTTC.

Here the CDR3 DNA reads TGCAGCGATAGGGGACACAGCACAGATACGCAGTATTTT. Amino acid sequence: CSDRGHSTDTQYF. This chain connects TRBV29-1 to TRBJ2-3, with a weak D call TRBD1 (6 bases). The CDR3 extends over 13 amino acids. Per germline, CDR1 SQVTM and CDR2 ANQGSEA. Trimming shortened V by 7 bases and J by 0 bases, and 11 bases separated the two germline ends.

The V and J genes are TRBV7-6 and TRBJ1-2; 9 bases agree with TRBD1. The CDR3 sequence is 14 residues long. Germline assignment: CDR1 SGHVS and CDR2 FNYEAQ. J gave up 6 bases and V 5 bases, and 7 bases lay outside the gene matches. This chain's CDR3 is CASSPPGQGHGYTF. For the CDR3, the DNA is TGTGCCAGCAGCCCGCCCGGACAGGGGCATGGCTACACCTTC.

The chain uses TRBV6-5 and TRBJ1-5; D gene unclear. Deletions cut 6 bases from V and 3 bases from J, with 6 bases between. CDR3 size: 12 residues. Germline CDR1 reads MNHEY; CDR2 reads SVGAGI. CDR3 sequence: CASSPINQPQHF. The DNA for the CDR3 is TGTGCCAGCAGCCCCATCAATCAGCCCCAGCATTTT.

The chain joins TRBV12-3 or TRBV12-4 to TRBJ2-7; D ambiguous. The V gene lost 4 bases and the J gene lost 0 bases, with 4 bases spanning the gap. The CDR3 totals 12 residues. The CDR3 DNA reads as TGTGCCAGCAGTTCAGTCTCCTACGAGCAGTACTTC. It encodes CASSSVSYEQYF.

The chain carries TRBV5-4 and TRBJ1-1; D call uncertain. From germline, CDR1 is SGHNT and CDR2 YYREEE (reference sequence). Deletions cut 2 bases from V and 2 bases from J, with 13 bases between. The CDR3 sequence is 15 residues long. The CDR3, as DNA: TGTGCCAGCAGCTTCTTGGGAGGCGGAAACACTGAAGCTTTCTTT. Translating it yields CASSFLGGGNTEAFF.

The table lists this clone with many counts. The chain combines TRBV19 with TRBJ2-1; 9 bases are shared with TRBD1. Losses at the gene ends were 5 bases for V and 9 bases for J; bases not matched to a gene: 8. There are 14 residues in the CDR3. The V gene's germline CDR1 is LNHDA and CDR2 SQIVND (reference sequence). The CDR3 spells CASSEQGAPGEQFF. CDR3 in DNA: TGTGCCAGTAGTGAACAGGGGGCGCCGGGTGAGCAGTTCTTC.

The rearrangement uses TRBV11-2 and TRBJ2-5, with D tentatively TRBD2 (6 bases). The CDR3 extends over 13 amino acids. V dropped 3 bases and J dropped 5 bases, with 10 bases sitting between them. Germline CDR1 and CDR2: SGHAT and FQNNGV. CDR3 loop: CASSFGGAETQYF. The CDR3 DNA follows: TGTGCCAGCAGCTTCGGCGGGGCCGAGACCCAGTACTTC. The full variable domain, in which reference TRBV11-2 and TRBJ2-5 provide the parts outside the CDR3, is EAGVAQSPRYKIIEKRQSVAFWCNPISGHATLYWYQQILGQGPKLLIQFQNNGVVDDSQLPKDRFSAERLKGVDSTLKIQPAKLEDSAVYLCASSFGGAETQYFGPGTRLLVL.

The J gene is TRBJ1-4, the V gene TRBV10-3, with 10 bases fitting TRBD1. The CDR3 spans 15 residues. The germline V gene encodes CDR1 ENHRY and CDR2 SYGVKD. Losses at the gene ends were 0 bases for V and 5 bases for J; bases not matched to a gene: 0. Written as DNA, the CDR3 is TGTGCCATCAGTGAGTCGGGACAGGGGAATGAAAAACTGTTTTTT. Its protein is CAISESGQGNEKLFF.